The rows below give T cell receptor beta chains drawn from one sample of a study of early T cells in non-severe SARS-CoV-2 infection. TCRdb passed the 5' RACE reads through MiXCR, listing each CDR3 protein once. The table includes some 25,000 distinct CDR3 sequences, about 4% detected once. Sequenced: whole blood. The receptors come from an adult who was a healthcare worker with PCR-confirmed SARS-CoV-2 infection or an uninfected control (not recorded which). Both conserved end residues are part of each CDR3. D genes are given only for firm matches. Clone size appears in some rows only: once, few, many, or a class for an expanded clone.

size: many; J: TRBJ2-7; V: TRBV15; D: -; CDR3: CATSRDPVSYEQYF; DNA: TGTGCCACCAGCAGAGATCCGGTCTCCTACGAGCAGTACTTC
size: -; J: TRBJ2-3; V: TRBV5-1; D: TRBD1; CDR3: CASSLGTGGTDTQYF; DNA: TGCGCCAGCAGCTTGGGGACAGGGGGAACAGATACGCAGTATTTT
size: many; J: TRBJ2-1; V: TRBV9; D: TRBD2; CDR3: CASSVSRGRGYEQFF; DNA: TGTGCCAGCAGCGTCTCTCGCGGGAGAGGGTATGAGCAGTTCTTC
size: many; J: TRBJ2-3; V: TRBV5-4; D: -; CDR3: CASSARQATDTQYF; DNA: TGTGCCAGCAGCGCTCGACAGGCCACAGATACGCAGTATTTT
size: many; J: TRBJ2-1; V: TRBV23-1; D: TRBD2; CDR3: CASSQYRGWPTSGGTYNEQFF; DNA: TGCGCCAGCAGTCAATACAGGGGTTGGCCAACTAGCGGGGGGACCTACAATGAGCAGTTCTTC
size: -; J: TRBJ2-4; V: TRBV5-1; D: -; CDR3: CASSPGSNIQYF; DNA: TGCGCCAGCAGCCCCGGGTCAAACATTCAGTACTTC
size: many; J: TRBJ2-6; V: TRBV7-9; D: -; CDR3: CASTKQGGPGANVLTF; DNA: TGTGCCAGCACCAAACAGGGAGGTCCTGGGGCCAACGTCCTGACTTTC
size: medium-sized; J: TRBJ2-1; V: TRBV28; D: TRBD1; CDR3: CASRSDRQPYNEQFF; DNA: TGTGCCAGCAGGTCGGACAGGCAACCGTACAATGAGCAGTTCTTC
size: few; J: TRBJ2-1; V: TRBV3-1; D: -; CDR3: CASSPSGWRDEQFF; DNA: TGTGCCAGCAGCCCATCCGGGTGGAGGGATGAGCAGTTCTTC
size: many; J: TRBJ2-5; V: TRBV28; D: -; CDR3: CASSGTNLQETQYF; DNA: TGTGCCAGCAGTGGGACAAACTTACAAGAGACCCAGTACTTC
size: many; J: TRBJ2-2; V: TRBV20-1; D: TRBD2; CDR3: CSASSGNTGELFF; DNA: TGCAGTGCTTCTAGCGGGAACACCGGGGAGCTGTTTTTT
size: many; J: TRBJ2-3; V: TRBV12-3/TRBV12-4; D: -; CDR3: CASSQRFTDTQYF; DNA: TGTGCCAGCAGTCAACGTTTCACAGATACGCAGTATTTT
size: many; J: TRBJ2-7; V: TRBV6-2/TRBV6-3; D: -; CDR3: CASSYGISGSYEQYF; DNA: TGTGCCAGCAGTTACGGGATCAGCGGCTCCTACGAGCAGTACTTC
size: -; J: TRBJ2-7; V: TRBV28; D: -; CDR3: CASLPPGPTAYEQYF; DNA: TGTGCCAGCCTCCCCCCGGGACCTACGGCCTACGAGCAGTACTTC
size: many; J: TRBJ1-5; V: TRBV18; D: -; CDR3: CASSPDSSNQPQHF; DNA: TGTGCCAGCTCCCCCGACAGTAGCAATCAGCCCCAGCATTTT
size: many; J: TRBJ1-1; V: TRBV5-1; D: TRBD1; CDR3: CASSLGQGRGAEAFF; DNA: TGCGCCAGCAGCCTCGGACAGGGCCGAGGCGCTGAAGCTTTCTTT
size: -; J: TRBJ2-4; V: TRBV12-3/TRBV12-4; D: -; CDR3: CASTLRVSKNIQYF; DNA: TGTGCCAGCACCCTGAGGGTATCCAAAAACATTCAGTACTTC
size: few; J: TRBJ2-2; V: TRBV6-1; D: -; CDR3: CASSPDTGELFF; DNA: TGTGCCAGCAGTCCCGATACCGGGGAGCTGTTTTTT
size: many; J: TRBJ1-1; V: TRBV18; D: -; CDR3: CASSPPDGGTFF; DNA: TGTGCCAGCTCACCACCGGACGGGGGGACTTTCTTT
size: many; J: TRBJ1-1; V: TRBV29-1; D: TRBD1; CDR3: CSVGTGMNTEAFF; DNA: TGCAGCGTTGGGACAGGGATGAACACTGAAGCTTTCTTT
size: medium-sized; J: TRBJ1-2; V: TRBV28; D: -; CDR3: CASSLAGDLLTF; DNA: TGTGCCAGCAGTTTGGCGGGCGATCTCCTCACCTTC
size: many; J: TRBJ2-1; V: TRBV9; D: TRBD2; CDR3: CASSVAGLLYNEQFF; DNA: TGTGCCAGCAGCGTCGCGGGACTACTATACAATGAGCAGTTCTTC
size: few; J: TRBJ2-7; V: TRBV28; D: TRBD2; CDR3: CASSLGRREGEQYF; DNA: TGTGCCAGCAGCTTAGGTAGACGGGAGGGAGAGCAGTACTTC
size: -; J: TRBJ2-5; V: TRBV5-5; D: TRBD2; CDR3: CASSLVGGDWETQYF; DNA: TGTGCCAGCAGCTTGGTGGGAGGGGATTGGGAGACCCAGTACTTC
size: -; J: TRBJ2-2; V: TRBV12-3/TRBV12-4; D: -; CDR3: CASSSARGGELFF; DNA: TGTGCCAGCAGTTCCGCCCGCGGCGGGGAGCTGTTTTTT
size: many; J: TRBJ2-2; V: TRBV6-6; D: TRBD1; CDR3: CASNRDRVTGELFF; DNA: TGTGCCAGCAATCGGGACAGGGTCACCGGGGAGCTGTTTTTT
size: -; J: TRBJ2-2; V: TRBV7-6; D: -; CDR3: CASSLGQRTGELFF; DNA: TGTGCCAGCAGCTTAGGGCAGAGGACCGGGGAGCTGTTTTTT
size: many; J: TRBJ2-7; V: TRBV21-1; D: -; CDR3: CASSPRAKVEYEQYF; DNA: TGTGCCAGCAGCCCCCGGGCTAAGGTCGAATACGAGCAGTACTTC
size: many; J: TRBJ2-2; V: TRBV19; D: TRBD1; CDR3: CASNTGGANTGELFF; DNA: TGTGCCAGTAATACAGGGGGCGCGAACACCGGGGAGCTGTTTTTT
size: many; J: TRBJ2-7; V: TRBV28; D: -; CDR3: CASSLEGYTYEQYF; DNA: TGTGCCAGCAGTTTAGAGGGTTACACCTACGAGCAGTACTTC
size: many; J: TRBJ2-5; V: TRBV7-6; D: -; CDR3: CASSSLRSQETQYF; DNA: TGTGCCAGCAGCTCCCTACGGAGCCAAGAGACCCAGTACTTC
size: -; J: TRBJ1-5; V: TRBV19; D: -; CDR3: CASSNHVDQPQHF; DNA: TGTGCCAGTAGTAATCACGTAGATCAGCCCCAGCATTTT
size: many; J: TRBJ1-5; V: TRBV5-1; D: TRBD1; CDR3: CASSFTGESNQPQHF; DNA: TGCGCCAGCAGCTTTACAGGGGAGAGCAATCAGCCCCAGCATTTT
size: many; J: TRBJ2-2; V: TRBV11-3; D: -; CDR3: CASSLGGLGNTGELFF; DNA: TGTGCCAGCAGCTTAGGGGGACTGGGAAACACCGGGGAGCTGTTTTTT
size: many; J: TRBJ1-5; V: TRBV20-1; D: TRBD1; CDR3: CSARSFRGSPQHF; DNA: TGCAGTGCTAGATCGTTCAGGGGGAGCCCCCAGCATTTT
size: -; J: TRBJ2-7; V: TRBV28; D: TRBD2; CDR3: CASSTGGGGVVGQYF; DNA: TGTGCCAGCAGTACGGGAGGCGGCGGGGTCGTCGGGCAGTACTTC
size: many; J: TRBJ2-7; V: TRBV7-9; D: -; CDR3: CASSLVGYEQYF; DNA: TGTGCCAGCAGCTTAGTGGGTTACGAGCAGTACTTC
size: few; J: TRBJ2-7; V: TRBV20-1; D: -; CDR3: CSARTQGREQYF; DNA: TGCAGTGCTAGAACGCAGGGCCGAGAGCAGTACTTC
size: many; J: TRBJ2-1; V: TRBV24-1; D: -; CDR3: CATSDLTGVGYNEQFF; DNA: TGTGCCACCAGTGATTTAACGGGGGTGGGCTACAATGAGCAGTTCTTC
size: many; J: TRBJ1-1; V: TRBV20-1; D: TRBD1; CDR3: CSARGQGVVEAFF; DNA: TGCAGTGCTAGAGGCCAGGGGGTGGTAGAAGCTTTCTTT
size: many; J: TRBJ1-4; V: TRBV5-1; D: -; CDR3: CASSSGQLGGKLFF; DNA: TGCGCCAGCAGCTCGGGACAACTAGGAGGAAAACTGTTTTTT
size: many; J: TRBJ2-2; V: TRBV28; D: TRBD2; CDR3: CASSPAGRTGELFF; DNA: TGTGCCAGCAGCCCAGCGGGAAGGACCGGGGAGCTGTTTTTT
size: many; J: TRBJ1-1; V: TRBV4-2; D: TRBD1; CDR3: CASSRRQGGNTEAFF; DNA: TGTGCCAGCAGCCGAAGACAGGGAGGGAACACTGAAGCTTTCTTT
size: -; J: TRBJ1-2; V: TRBV12-3/TRBV12-4; D: -; CDR3: CASTAAPPDYGYTF; DNA: TGTGCCAGCACCGCGGCTCCTCCGGACTATGGCTACACCTTC